This T cell receptor (beta chain) was profiled in a study of PD-L1 blockade in urothelial cancer. This CDR3 is 14 amino acids long. CDR1 and CDR2 from the germline V gene are SGHTS and YDEGEE. V lost 4 bases to trimming and J lost 0 bases; unmatched junction nucleotides: 3. Using immunoSEQ multiplex PCR, the repertoire was profiled, and TCRdb retains in-frame clones only, with some absent. In the table there are 45,000 or so clones, 82% of which are singletons. Sequencing used PBMCs, obtained around atezolizumab (anti-PD-L1) treatment. This receptor was identified in a man aged 70 or older with urothelial cancer. J is TRBJ1-1 and V is TRBV5-8; TRBD1 agrees at 7 bases. CDR3 region: CASSARGLNTEAFF. Here the CDR3 DNA reads TGTGCCAGCAGCGCCAGGGGGTTGAACACTGAAGCTTTCTTT.